This section outlines one T cell receptor (beta chain) sequence together with its context. Antigen unknown. The read falls 3 residues short of the CDR3 end, and the missing part is taken from the germline J gene. Some clones are missing from TCRdb's copy, which holds only in-frame ones; the method was immunoSEQ multiplex PCR. The sample includes under 45,000 clones. Trimming took 4 bases from V and 6 from J; bases not matched to a gene: 6. The CDR3 spans 14 residues. Germline-derived CDR1 and CDR2 are SQVTM and ANQGSEA. The data were taken from a study of T cells in women clearing cervical HPV infection. The overall study: Blood came at first lesion visit for cases, post-clearance for controls. Study observations and caveats: CIN3+ cases had significantly higher TCR richness than controls; evenness did not differ.

Sequenced material: blood buffy coat. This clonotype originated in a woman aged 18 to 69 with a cervical HPV16 infection that either progressed to CIN3+ or cleared (not recorded which). This chain links TRBV29-1 with TRBJ2-2; 9 bases line up with TRBD1. The CDR3 loop reads CSVVQGAWAGELFF. The CDR3 bases that were read are TGCAGCGTTGTACAGGGGGCGTGGGCCGGGGAG.